This T cell receptor beta chain was recovered during a study of post-analysis software for immune sequencing data. Trimming took off 1 base at V and 4 bases at J, with 11 bases between the two ends. The CDR3 consists of 14 residues. Study-level findings and limits: Several TRBV segments (TRBV5-6, TRBV5-1 and TRBV20-1 among them) occurred more frequently in patients than in controls. Relative to controls, patients with multiple sclerosis showed significantly lower normalized Chao1 diversity.

The authors incorporated unique molecular identifiers into the TCR beta cDNA libraries. TCRdb recomputed calls from the PCR reads with MiXCR, one row per CDR3 protein. The table lists roughly 580,000 distinct CDR3 sequences, about 40% of them singletons. With respect to this clonotype: Antigen specificity is unknown.

The clonotype was recovered from a girl aged 5-17 years with multiple sclerosis. The chain employs TRBV12-3 or TRBV12-4 and TRBJ2-7; the D gene is possibly TRBD2 (5 bases). Material for sequencing was blood. CDR3 bases: TGTGCCAGCAGTTTAGAGCTAGCTCTATACGAGCAGTACTTC. Amino acids: CASSLELALYEQYF.